A single T cell receptor (beta chain) is shown here with its context. This record comes from a study of blood T cell repertoires in COVID-19. Background on the study: PBMCs, B-cell-depleted T cells, or T cells provided the cDNA or gDNA that made up the material.

Original data processing: By means of reference gene primer amplification, nucleated cell counts were estimated. Clones were sequenced by immunoSEQ multiplex PCR, and TCRdb holds only the in-frame ones, with some missing. D and trimming come from the DNA, and the V and J calls and clone size come from that table. The sample consists of about 64,000 clones, around 84% of them appearing once. The ends lost 0 bases at V and 7 bases at J; junction bases unmatched: 3. The CDR3 covers 15 residues. Germline V CDR1 and CDR2: SGHAT, FQNNGV. This receptor was obtained from a woman in her fifties or sixties with acute or convalescent COVID-19. Sequenced material: peripheral blood. The chain joins TRBV11-2 to TRBJ1-6; 7 bases line up with TRBD1. CDR3 protein: CASSLETGWNSPLHF. The DNA for the CDR3 is TGTGCCAGCAGCTTAGAGACAGGGTGGAATTCACCCCTCCACTTT.